Sequencing of this TCR beta chain was carried out in a study of cytomegalovirus exposure and HLA in healthy donors. The PCR had 60 Vbeta and 13 Jbeta primers. The method was immunoSEQ multiplex PCR; TCRdb's version includes in-frame clones alone and lacks a portion of them. The sample carries some 160,000 clones, 70% to 85% recorded once. The V gene lost 8 bases and the J gene lost 1 base, with 18 bases spanning the gap. This CDR3 contains 16 residues. Germline CDR1 SGHVS, CDR2 FQNEAQ. The TCR sequence derives from a woman aged 30 to 39 in good health and CMV-seronegative. This sequence joins TRBV7-8 and TRBJ2-1; D may be TRBD1 (5 bases). The material sequenced was PBMCs. The CDR3 sequence: CASLTSRVQSYNEQFF. CDR3 nucleotides: TGTGCCAGCCTCACGAGCAGGGTGCAGTCCTACAATGAGCAGTTCTTC. Based on the CDR3 plus reference TRBV7-8 and TRBJ2-1, the full variable domain is GAGVSQSPRYKVAKRGQDVALRCDPISGHVSLFWYQQALGQGPEFLTYFQNEAQLDKSGLPSDRFFAERPEGSVSTLKIQRTQQEDSAVYLCASLTSRVQSYNEQFFGPGTRLTVL.